This entry describes one TCR beta chain. This entry belongs to a study of blood T cell repertoires in COVID-19. Study-level background: The United States, Italy and Spain were the sources of the acute and convalescent COVID-19 samples. Sources were T cells, B-cell-depleted T cells, or PBMCs; the material itself was cDNA or gDNA.

In Seattle, patients joined the study during active infection and were tracked longitudinally. Original data processing: Reference gene primer amplification gave nucleated cell count estimates. Using immunoSEQ multiplex PCR, the repertoire was profiled, and TCRdb retains in-frame clones only, with some absent. Clone size and V and J calls were adopted from that table, with D and trimming inferred from the DNA. The repertoire holds approximately 300,000 clones, with just under 90% as singletons. The sequence came from a woman aged 30 to 39 with COVID-19, enrolled during active disease. Sequencing was carried out using peripheral blood.

The CDR3 spells CASSQVQGGGVEQYF. CDR3 nucleotides: TGCGCCAGCAGCCAAGTCCAGGGAGGTGGGGTGGAGCAGTACTTC. This chain joins TRBV4-1 and TRBJ2-7; tentative D call: TRBD2 (6 bases). Trimming removed 1 base at V and 7 bases at J, with 17 bases between. The germline gives CDR1 MGHRA, CDR2 YSYEKL. The CDR3 has 15 amino acids.